This note documents a single T cell receptor (beta chain) sequence. Its antigen remains unidentified. These data belong to a study of monozygotic twins with inflammatory bowel disease. The study's findings and limits: IBD patients share fewer clonotypes with other people than healthy twins do, especially with disease activity.

The CDR3 is 14 residues long. Germline CDR1 SGHVS, CDR2 FNYEAQ. TCRdb reanalyzed the 5' RACE reads, giving one entry per CDR3 protein sequence and no DNA. In total, the table holds 110,000 to 150,000 distinct CDR3 sequences. The chain employs TRBV7-6 and TRBJ2-1; TCRdb's D call of TRBD2 is untestable without DNA. Sequencing used blood. The source is a human donor with ulcerative colitis or Crohn's disease, or a healthy co-twin of an affected twin (not recorded which). The CDR3 sequence is CASSSSGSRNEQFF.